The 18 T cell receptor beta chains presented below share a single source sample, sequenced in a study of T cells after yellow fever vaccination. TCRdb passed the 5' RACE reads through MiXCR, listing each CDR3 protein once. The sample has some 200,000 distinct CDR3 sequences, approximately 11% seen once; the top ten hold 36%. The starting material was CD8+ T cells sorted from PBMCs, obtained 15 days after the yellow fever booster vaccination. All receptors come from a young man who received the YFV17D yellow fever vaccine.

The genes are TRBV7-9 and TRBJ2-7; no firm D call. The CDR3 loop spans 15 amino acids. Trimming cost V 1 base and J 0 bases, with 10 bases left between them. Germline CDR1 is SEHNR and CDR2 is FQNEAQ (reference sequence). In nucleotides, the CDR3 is TGTGCCAGCAGCTTAGGAACCCTCCACTCCTACGAGCAGTACGTC. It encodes CASSLGTLHSYEQYV.

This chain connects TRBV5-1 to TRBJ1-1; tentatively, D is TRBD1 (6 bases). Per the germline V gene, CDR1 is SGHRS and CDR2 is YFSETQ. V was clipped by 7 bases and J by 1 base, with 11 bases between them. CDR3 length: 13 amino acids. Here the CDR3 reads CASYGGGNTEAFF. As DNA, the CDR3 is TGCGCCAGCTACGGAGGGGGGAACACTGAAGCTTTCTTT.

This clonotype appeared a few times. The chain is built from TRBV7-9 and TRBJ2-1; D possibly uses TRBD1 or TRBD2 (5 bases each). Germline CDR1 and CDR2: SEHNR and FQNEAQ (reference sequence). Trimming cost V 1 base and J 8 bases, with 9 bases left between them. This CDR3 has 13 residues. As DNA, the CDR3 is TGTGCCAGCAGCTTAGGATGGGACGATGAGCAGTTCTTC. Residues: CASSLGWDDEQFF.

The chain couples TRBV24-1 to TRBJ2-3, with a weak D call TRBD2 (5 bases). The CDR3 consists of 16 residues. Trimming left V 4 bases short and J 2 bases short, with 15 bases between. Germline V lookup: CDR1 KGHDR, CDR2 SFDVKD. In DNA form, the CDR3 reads TGTGCCACCAGTGACCCTCGGAACGGGGACACAGATACGCAGTATTTT. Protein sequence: CATSDPRNGDTDTQYF.

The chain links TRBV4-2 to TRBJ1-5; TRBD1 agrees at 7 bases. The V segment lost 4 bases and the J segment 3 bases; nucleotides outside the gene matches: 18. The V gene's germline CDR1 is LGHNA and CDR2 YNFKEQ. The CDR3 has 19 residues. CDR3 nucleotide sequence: TGTGCCAGCAGCCCTTTAACAGGGGCACAGGAGGCCGACAATCAGCCCCAGCATTTT. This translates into CASSPLTGAQEADNQPQHF.

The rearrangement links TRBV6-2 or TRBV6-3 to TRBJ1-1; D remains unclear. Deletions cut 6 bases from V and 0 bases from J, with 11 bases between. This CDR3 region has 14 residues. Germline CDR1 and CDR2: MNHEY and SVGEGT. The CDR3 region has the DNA TGTGCCAGCAGCCTCGACGGACTGAACACTGAAGCTTTCTTT. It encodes CASSLDGLNTEAFF.

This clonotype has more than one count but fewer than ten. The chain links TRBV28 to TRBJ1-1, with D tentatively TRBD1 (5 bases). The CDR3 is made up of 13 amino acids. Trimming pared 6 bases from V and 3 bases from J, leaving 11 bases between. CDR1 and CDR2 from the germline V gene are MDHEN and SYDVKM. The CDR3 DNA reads TGTGCCAGCAGCTTCGCAGGGCACACTGAAGCTTTCTTT. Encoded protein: CASSFAGHTEAFF.

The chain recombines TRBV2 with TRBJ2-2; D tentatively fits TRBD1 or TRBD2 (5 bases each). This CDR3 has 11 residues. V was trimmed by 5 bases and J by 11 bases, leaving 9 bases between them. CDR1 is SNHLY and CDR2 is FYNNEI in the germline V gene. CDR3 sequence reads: CASSRGVELFF. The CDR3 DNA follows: TGTGCCAGCAGTAGAGGGGTCGAGCTGTTTTTT. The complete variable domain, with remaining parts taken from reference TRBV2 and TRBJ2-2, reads EPEVTQTPSHQVTQMGQEVILRCVPISNHLYFYWYRQILGQKVEFLVSFYNNEISEKSEIFDDQFSVERPDGSNFTLKIRSTKLEDSAMYFCASSRGVELFFGEGSRLTVL.

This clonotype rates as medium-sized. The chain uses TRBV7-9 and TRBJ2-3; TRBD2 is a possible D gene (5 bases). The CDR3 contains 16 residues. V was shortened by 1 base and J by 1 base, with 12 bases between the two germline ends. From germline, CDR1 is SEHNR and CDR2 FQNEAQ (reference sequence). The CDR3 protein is CASSLVMEAGTDTQYF. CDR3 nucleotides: TGTGCCAGCAGCTTAGTTATGGAGGCTGGCACAGATACGCAGTATTTT.

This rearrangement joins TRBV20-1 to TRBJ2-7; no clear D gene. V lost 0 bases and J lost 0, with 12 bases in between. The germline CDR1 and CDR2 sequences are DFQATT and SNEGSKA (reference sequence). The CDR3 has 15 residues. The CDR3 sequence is CSARDRWQSSYEQYF. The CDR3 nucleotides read TGCAGTGCTAGAGACCGGTGGCAGAGCTCCTACGAGCAGTACTTC.

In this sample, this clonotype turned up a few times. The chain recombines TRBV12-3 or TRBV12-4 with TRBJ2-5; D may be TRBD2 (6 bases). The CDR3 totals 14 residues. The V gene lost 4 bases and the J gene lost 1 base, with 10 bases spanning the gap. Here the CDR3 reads CASSWRGGQETQYF. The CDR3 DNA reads TGTGCCAGCAGTTGGCGGGGAGGCCAAGAGACCCAGTACTTC.

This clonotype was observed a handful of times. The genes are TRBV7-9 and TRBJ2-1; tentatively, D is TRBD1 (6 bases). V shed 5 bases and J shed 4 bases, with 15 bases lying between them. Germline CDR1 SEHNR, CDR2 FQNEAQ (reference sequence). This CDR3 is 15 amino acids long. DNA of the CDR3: TGTGCCAGCAGCCTCCGGGACACCCGTTACAATGAGCAGTTCTTC. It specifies CASSLRDTRYNEQFF.

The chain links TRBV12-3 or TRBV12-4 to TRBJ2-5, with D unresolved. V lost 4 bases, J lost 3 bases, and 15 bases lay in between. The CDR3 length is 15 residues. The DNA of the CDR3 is TGTGCCAGCAGTTCCCCCCCCATTGGGGAAGAGACCCAGTACTTC. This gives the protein CASSSPPIGEETQYF.

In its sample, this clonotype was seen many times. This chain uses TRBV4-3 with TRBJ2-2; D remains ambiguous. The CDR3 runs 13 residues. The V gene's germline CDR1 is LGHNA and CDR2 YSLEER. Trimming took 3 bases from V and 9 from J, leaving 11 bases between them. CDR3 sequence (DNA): TGCGCCAGCAGCCATTTGGTTGATAGGGAGCTGTTTTTT. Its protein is CASSHLVDRELFF.

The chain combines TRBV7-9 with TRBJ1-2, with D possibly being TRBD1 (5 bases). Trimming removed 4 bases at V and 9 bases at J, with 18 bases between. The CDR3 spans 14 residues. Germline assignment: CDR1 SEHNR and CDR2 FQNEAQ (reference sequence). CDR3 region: CASSWEGTVRSYTF. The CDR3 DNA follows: TGTGCCAGCAGCTGGGAGGGGACCGTCCGGAGCTACACCTTC.

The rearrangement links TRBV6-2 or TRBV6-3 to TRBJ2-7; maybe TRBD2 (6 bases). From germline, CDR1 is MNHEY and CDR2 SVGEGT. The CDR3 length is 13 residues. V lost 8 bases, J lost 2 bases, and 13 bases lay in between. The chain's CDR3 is CASASGPAYEQYF. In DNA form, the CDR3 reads TGTGCCAGCGCCAGCGGGCCGGCCTACGAGCAGTACTTC.

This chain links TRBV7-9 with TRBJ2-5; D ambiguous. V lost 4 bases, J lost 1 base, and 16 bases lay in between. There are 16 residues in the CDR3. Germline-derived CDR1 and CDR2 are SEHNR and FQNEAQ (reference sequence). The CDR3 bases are TGTGCCAGCAGCTCGAGGCGCGCTACCATCCAAGAGACCCAGTACTTC. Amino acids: CASSSRRATIQETQYF.

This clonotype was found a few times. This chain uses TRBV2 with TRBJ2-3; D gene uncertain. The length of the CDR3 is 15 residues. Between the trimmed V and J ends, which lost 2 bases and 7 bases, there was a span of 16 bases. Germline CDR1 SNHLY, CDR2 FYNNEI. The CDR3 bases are TGTGCCAGCAGTGAACCGGAACGGGCCTATAATACGCAGTATTTT. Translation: CASSEPERAYNTQYF.